This entry features one TCR beta chain sequence. The record originates from a study of blood T cell repertoires in COVID-19. Study details: Collection of acute and convalescent COVID-19 samples took place in the United States, Italy and Spain. PBMCs, B-cell-depleted T cells, or T cells provided the cDNA or gDNA that made up the material.

In the authors' methods: Reference gene primer amplification gave estimated nucleated cell counts. Using immunoSEQ multiplex PCR, the repertoire was profiled, and TCRdb retains in-frame clones only, with some absent. The V and J calls and clone size come from that table; D and trimming were worked out from the DNA. The repertoire consists of over 250,000 clones, with 88% occurring once and the leading ten covering 0.99%. CDR3 length: 15 residues. Germline assignment: CDR1 MNHEY and CDR2 SVGAGI. Trimming removed 2 bases from V and 4 bases from J; junction bases left unmatched: 4. V is TRBV6-5 and J is TRBJ2-5, with 10 bases that match TRBD1. The clonotype comes from a woman aged 40 to 50 who had recovered from COVID-19. The sample comprised peripheral blood. For the CDR3, the DNA is TGTGCCAGCAGTTACGGGGACAGGGGTGGAGAGACCCAGTACTTC. It is translated as CASSYGDRGGETQYF.